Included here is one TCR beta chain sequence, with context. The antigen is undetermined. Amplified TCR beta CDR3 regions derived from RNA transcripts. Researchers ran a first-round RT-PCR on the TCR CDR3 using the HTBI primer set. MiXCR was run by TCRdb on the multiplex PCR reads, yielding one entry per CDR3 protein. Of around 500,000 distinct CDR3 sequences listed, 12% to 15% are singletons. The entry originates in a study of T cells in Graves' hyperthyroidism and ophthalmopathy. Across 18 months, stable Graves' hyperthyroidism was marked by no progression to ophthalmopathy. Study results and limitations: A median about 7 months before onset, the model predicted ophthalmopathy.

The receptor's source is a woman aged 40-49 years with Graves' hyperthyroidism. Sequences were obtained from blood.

The CDR3 DNA sequence: TGTGCCAGCAGCTTTGCGGGAAATGATCAGCCCCAGCATTTT. Translation gives CASSFAGNDQPQHF. The chain couples TRBV11-2 to TRBJ1-5; D unresolved. CDR3 length: 14 residues. V lost 3 bases to trimming and J lost 5 bases, with 11 bases between them. Germline V gene lookup returns CDR1 SGHAT and CDR2 FQNNGV.